These T cell receptor beta chains were read from a single sample in a study of blood T cell repertoires in COVID-19. Sequenced by immunoSEQ multiplex PCR; TCRdb stores in-frame clones only, minus some. This sample has over 50,000 clones, with over 70% found just once. The sequenced material came from peripheral blood. These receptors came from a human donor with active or convalescent COVID-19. The donor label of this sample is uncertain. The CDR3 runs from the conserved cysteine through the conserved F or W. Fields, in order: clone size, V gene, CDR3 protein. Expanded clones get a size class; other rows say once, few or many, or leave the size out.

clone size: once; V gene: TRBV28; CDR3 protein: CASSLSSGAGANVLTF
clone size: few; V gene: TRBV6-5; CDR3 protein: CASSLASGIYEQYF
clone size: -; V gene: TRBV9; CDR3 protein: CASSVGQLKDEQFF
clone size: once; V gene: TRBV11-3; CDR3 protein: CASSSPSETQYF
clone size: -; V gene: TRBV10-3; CDR3 protein: CATTTGETGNTIYF
clone size: -; V gene: TRBV29-1; CDR3 protein: CSVEGQGKYSGANVLTF
clone size: -; V gene: TRBV4-1; CDR3 protein: CAPRLPGGGTGELFF
clone size: -; V gene: TRBV23-1; CDR3 protein: CASSQSDGGSSYNEQFF
clone size: -; V gene: TRBV5-3; CDR3 protein: CARSLGFPIPGTGRGSPLHF
clone size: -; V gene: TRBV3-1/TRBV3-2; CDR3 protein: CASSQGTGLLLTQYF
clone size: -; V gene: TRBV6-5; CDR3 protein: CASRGQGINEKLFF
clone size: -; V gene: TRBV19; CDR3 protein: CASSIGMRTGTTNTEAFF
clone size: once; V gene: TRBV7-9; CDR3 protein: CASSLAGTSSYEQYF
clone size: few; V gene: TRBV5-4; CDR3 protein: CASSSPTGSTDTQYF
clone size: -; V gene: TRBV30; CDR3 protein: CAWSVLAGTQYF
clone size: few; V gene: TRBV11-2; CDR3 protein: CASSLEERLAGNRGIQYF
clone size: -; V gene: TRBV5-1; CDR3 protein: CASTLAGQGPYEQYF
clone size: once; V gene: TRBV4-2; CDR3 protein: CASSQASRGFTDTQYF